Included here is one TCR beta chain sequence, with context. Antigen specificity is unknown. Germline V gives CDR1 SQVTM, CDR2 ANQGSEA. Trimming removed 4 bases from V and 4 bases from J; junction bases left unmatched: 18. CDR3 length equals 18 residues. The data originate from a study of shared clonotypes between healthy human individuals. The protocol was immunoSEQ multiplex PCR, while the TCRdb copy is restricted to in-frame clones and leaves out a portion. The repertoire holds approximately 500,000 clones, with almost 97% as singletons. Overall study results and limits: Rarefaction showed sorted-subset sequencing was incomplete despite large depth. It was observed that roughly 5.5% of naive CD4 clonotypes were shared across a handful of donors.

The receptor was isolated from a woman aged 30 to 39 in good health. J is TRBJ2-2 and V is TRBV29-1, with 7 bases that match TRBD2. What was sequenced was naive CD4+ T cells sorted from blood. Specified subset: CD45RA+ positively selected. CDR3 loop: CSVAHSMMGRVGTGELFF. The CDR3 DNA is TGCAGCGTTGCACATAGTATGATGGGGAGGGTAGGCACCGGGGAGCTGTTTTTT.